Below are 20 T cell receptor beta chains sequenced from a single sample in a study of preoperative IRX-2 immunotherapy in early breast cancer. Treatment: preoperative locoregional IRX-2 cytokine immunotherapy. Here immunoSEQ multiplex PCR was the method, and the copy in TCRdb shows in-frame clones only, minus some. The sample has approximately 26,000 clones, around 75% seen once. Here the sequenced sample was lymph node tissue, taken after IRX-2 immunotherapy. The receptors originated from a human donor with breast cancer.

This clone was found once. The chain is built from TRBV7-6 and TRBJ2-1, with a tentative D call TRBD2 (6 bases). This CDR3 is built from 15 residues. V was clipped by 2 bases and J by 2 bases, with 10 bases between them. Germline loops: CDR1 SGHVS, CDR2 FNYEAQ. The DNA of the CDR3 is TGTGCCAGCAGCTTATACTCGGGAGCCTACAATGAGCAGTTCTTC. Its protein is CASSLYSGAYNEQFF.

This chain connects TRBV6-8 to TRBJ1-1; D might be TRBD1 (6 bases). The CDR3 is made up of 15 amino acids. V shed 1 base and J shed 2 bases, with 11 bases lying between them. Per the germline V gene, CDR1 is MNHGY and CDR2 is SAAAGT. CDR3 nucleotide sequence: TGTGCCAGCAGTTACTTCCAGGGGATAAACACTGAAGCTTTCTTT. Its protein is CASSYFQGINTEAFF.

The CDR3 loop is CASSEAGYSEDIQYF. CDR3 in DNA: TGTGCCAGCAGTGAAGCTGGGTACAGTGAAGACATTCAGTACTTC. The genes are TRBV9 and TRBJ2-4; D is unresolved. The CDR3 covers 15 residues. From germline, CDR1 is SGDLS and CDR2 YYNGEE. Between the trimmed V and J ends, which lost 5 bases and 8 bases, there was a span of 20 bases.

This clone showed up just a few times. The chain carries TRBV11-3 and TRBJ2-1, with TRBD2 matching over 10 bases. CDR3 size: 15 residues. Germline CDR1 SGHNT, CDR2 YENEEA. V shed 5 bases, J shed 4 bases, and the junction held 5 bases outside the gene matches. Here the CDR3 DNA reads TGTGCCAGCAGCGGCGGGACTAGCGCTTACAATGAGCAGTTCTTC. It is translated as CASSGGTSAYNEQFF.

The chain links TRBV7-4 to TRBJ2-1; D is perhaps TRBD1 or TRBD2 (5 bases each). V shed 1 base and J shed 10 bases, with 17 bases lying between them. The germline V gene encodes CDR1 SGHVT and CDR2 SQSDAQ. This CDR3 has 15 residues. CDR3 nucleotides: TGTGCCAGCAGCTTAGATCCGGGACGGAGTTTGGAGCAGTTCTTC. Translation gives CASSLDPGRSLEQFF.

V is TRBV28 and J is TRBJ2-7; TRBD2 matches at 7 bases. Germline V CDR1 and CDR2: MDHEN, SYDVKM. With V trimmed by 7 bases and J by 4 bases, 10 bases remained unmatched. The CDR3 consists of 14 residues. CDR3: CASKHPSGTYEQYF. CDR3 nucleotide sequence: TGTGCCAGCAAACACCCTAGCGGAACATACGAGCAGTACTTC.

This clone has a single count. V usage is TRBV19 and J usage is TRBJ1-2; 10 bases line up with TRBD1. With 5 bases clipped from V and 6 bases from J, the junction kept 3 bases outside the gene matches. Per the germline V gene, CDR1 is LNHDA and CDR2 is SQIVND (reference sequence). This CDR3 spans 13 amino acids. The CDR3 DNA sequence: TGTGCCAGTAGTGACAGGGGGCTCGATGGCTACACCTTC. Its protein is CASSDRGLDGYTF.

This clone was counted between two and nine times. The CDR3 sequence: CASSLRGETQYF. In DNA, the CDR3 is TGTGCCAGCAGTTTAAGGGGGGAGACCCAGTACTTC. The chain links TRBV28 to TRBJ2-5, with a possible D match to TRBD1 (6 bases). The CDR3 spans 12 residues. The germline V gene encodes CDR1 MDHEN and CDR2 SYDVKM. V lost 2 bases and J lost 5, with 6 bases in between.

The chain links TRBV6-4 to TRBJ1-5, with TRBD1 as a possible D gene (6 bases). V dropped 2 bases and J dropped 4 bases, with 12 bases sitting between them. This CDR3 is 15 amino acids long. The germline CDR1 and CDR2 sequences are MRHNA and SNTAGT. This chain's CDR3 is CASSDDQGTNQPQHF. The CDR3 nucleotides are TGTGCCAGCAGTGACGATCAGGGGACTAATCAGCCCCAGCATTTT.

The chain couples TRBV6-8 to TRBJ1-4; D gene unclear. V gave up 0 bases and J gave up 7 bases, with 6 bases separating them. CDR3 length: 13 amino acids. Germline V CDR1 and CDR2: MNHGY, SAAAGT. In nucleotides, the CDR3 is TGTGCCAGCAGTTACTCGAGGAGTGAAAAACTGTTTTTT. It encodes CASSYSRSEKLFF.

This chain joins TRBV15 and TRBJ1-2; no firm D call. Trimming shortened V by 3 bases and J by 2 bases, and 16 bases separated the two germline ends. Germline V gene data show CDR1 as LNHNV and CDR2 as YYDKDF (reference sequence). There are 16 residues in the CDR3. The CDR3 sequence is CATSSGRGSDNYGYTF. CDR3 DNA: TGTGCCACCAGCAGCGGTAGAGGTTCGGACAACTATGGCTACACCTTC.

This clone was observed a single time. The V gene is TRBV5-1, the J gene TRBJ1-4; TRBD1 matches at 7 bases. CDR3 length equals 16 residues. With V trimmed by 0 bases and J by 7 bases, 9 bases remained unmatched. In germline, CDR1 is SGHRS, CDR2 YFSETQ. CDR3 sequence (DNA): TGCGCCAGCAGCTTGGGTCGTGGGACAGAGGTTGAAAAACTGTTTTTT. It codes for CASSLGRGTEVEKLFF.

The chain combines TRBV14 with TRBJ2-3; 8 positions match TRBD1. Trimming at V came to 3 bases and at J to 4 bases, leaving 6 bases not matched to a gene. The CDR3 consists of 15 residues. Germline assignment: CDR1 SGHDN and CDR2 FVKESK. As DNA, the CDR3 is TGTGCCAGCAGCCACCGGACAGGGCAGGCAGATACGCAGTATTTT. Residues: CASSHRTGQADTQYF.

The CDR3 DNA reads as TGTGCCAGCAGCCGGGGACAGGGGGCGTATGAAAAACTGTTTTTT. Translating gives CASSRGQGAYEKLFF. The chain recombines TRBV11-3 with TRBJ1-4; 12 bases are shared with TRBD1. After removal of 5 bases from V and 6 bases from J, the junction contained 4 bases not matched to a gene. CDR1 and CDR2 from the germline V gene are SGHNT and YENEEA. CDR3 size: 15 residues.

J is TRBJ2-1 and V is TRBV11-3; 9 nucleotides align to TRBD2. Germline CDR1 SGHNT, CDR2 YENEEA. CDR3 length: 17 residues. V gave up 6 bases and J gave up 5 bases; unmatched junction bases: 14. As DNA, the CDR3 is TGTGCCAGCAGACCTCCCCTAATAGCGGGAGTTGACAATGAGCAGTTCTTC. Residues: CASRPPLIAGVDNEQFF.

V usage is TRBV1 and J usage is TRBJ1-1. TRBV1 corresponds to a pseudogene. The CDR3 runs 14 residues. The CDR3 sequence: CASSQVRGETEAFF. CDR3 DNA sequence: TGCGCCAGCAGCCAAGTACGGGGGGAAACTGAAGCTTTCTTT.

V usage is TRBV29-1 and J usage is TRBJ2-1, with TRBD2 matching 9 bases. This CDR3 has 17 residues. With V trimmed by 7 bases and J by 0 bases, 13 bases remained unmatched. The germline V gene has CDR1 SQVTM and CDR2 ANQGSEA. The CDR3 nucleotides read TGCAGCGCCGGGAGTCTAGCGGGGTTCAGCTCCTACAATGAGCAGTTCTTC. Protein: CSAGSLAGFSSYNEQFF.

This rearrangement joins TRBV28 to TRBJ1-4, with 7 bases lining up with TRBD1. CDR1 is MDHEN and CDR2 is SYDVKM in the germline V gene. Unmatched junction bases numbered 8, after V lost 5 bases and J lost 5 bases. CDR3 size: 15 residues. In nucleotides, the CDR3 is TGTGCCAGCAGTCCACGGACAGGCGGGAATGAAAAACTGTTTTTT. Translating it yields CASSPRTGGNEKLFF.

The rearrangement uses TRBV7-6 and TRBJ1-1, with 8 bases lining up with TRBD1. The ends lost 4 bases at V and 3 bases at J; junction bases unmatched: 4. This CDR3 is 14 amino acids long. Per the germline V gene, CDR1 is SGHVS and CDR2 is FNYEAQ. The CDR3 nucleotides read TGTGCCAGCAGCTCCACAGGGGGATACACTGAAGCTTTCTTT. Protein sequence: CASSSTGGYTEAFF.

The table lists this clone with a few counts. The V gene is TRBV9, the J gene TRBJ1-5, with unresolved D. Trimming shortened V by 5 bases and J by 9 bases, and 15 bases separated the two germline ends. This CDR3 contains 13 residues. Germline V gene lookup returns CDR1 SGDLS and CDR2 YYNGEE. This CDR3 reads CASRTDTGGPQHF. The CDR3 coding sequence is TGTGCCAGCAGGACTGACACCGGCGGGCCCCAGCATTTT.